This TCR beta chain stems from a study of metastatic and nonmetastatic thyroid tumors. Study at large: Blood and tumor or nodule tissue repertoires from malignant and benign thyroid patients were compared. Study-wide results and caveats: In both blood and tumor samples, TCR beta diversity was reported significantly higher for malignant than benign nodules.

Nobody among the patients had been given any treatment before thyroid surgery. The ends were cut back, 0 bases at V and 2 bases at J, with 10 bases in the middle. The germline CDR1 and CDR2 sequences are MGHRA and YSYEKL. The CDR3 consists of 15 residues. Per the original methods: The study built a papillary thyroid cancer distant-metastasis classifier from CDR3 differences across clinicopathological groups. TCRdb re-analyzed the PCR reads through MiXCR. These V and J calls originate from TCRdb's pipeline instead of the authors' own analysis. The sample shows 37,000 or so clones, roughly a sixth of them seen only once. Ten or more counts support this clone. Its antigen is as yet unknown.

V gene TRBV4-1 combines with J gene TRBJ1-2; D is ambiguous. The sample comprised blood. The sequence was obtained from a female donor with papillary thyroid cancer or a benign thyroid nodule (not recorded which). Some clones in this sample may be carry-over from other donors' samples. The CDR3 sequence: CASSQDRTRNYGYTF. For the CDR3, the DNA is TGCGCCAGCAGCCAAGATAGGACCAGAAACTATGGCTACACCTTC.